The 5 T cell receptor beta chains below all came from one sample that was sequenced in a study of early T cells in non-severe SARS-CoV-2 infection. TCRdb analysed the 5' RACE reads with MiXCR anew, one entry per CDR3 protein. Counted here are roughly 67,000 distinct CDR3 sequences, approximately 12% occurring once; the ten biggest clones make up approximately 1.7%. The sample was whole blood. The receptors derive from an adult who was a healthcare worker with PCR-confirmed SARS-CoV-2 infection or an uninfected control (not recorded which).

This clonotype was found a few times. As DNA, the CDR3 is TGTGCCTGGAACGCGGGACAGTTTAATGAAAAACTGTTTTTT. Residues: CAWNAGQFNEKLFF. The chain employs TRBV30 and TRBJ1-4; TRBD1 matches 7 bases. CDR1 and CDR2 (germline): GTSNPN, SVGIG (reference sequence). The CDR3 totals 14 residues. V gave up 4 bases and J gave up 4 bases; unmatched junction bases: 6.

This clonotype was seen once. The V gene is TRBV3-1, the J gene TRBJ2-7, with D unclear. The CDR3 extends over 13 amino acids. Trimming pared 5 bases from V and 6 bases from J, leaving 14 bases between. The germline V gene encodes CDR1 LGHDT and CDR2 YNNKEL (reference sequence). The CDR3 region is CASSATMYGEQYF. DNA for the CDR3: TGTGCCAGCAGCGCCACTATGTACGGCGAGCAGTACTTC.

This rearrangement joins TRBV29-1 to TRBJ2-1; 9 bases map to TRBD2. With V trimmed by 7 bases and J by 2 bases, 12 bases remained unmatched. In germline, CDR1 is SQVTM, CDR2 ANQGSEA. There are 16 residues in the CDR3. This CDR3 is CSAQLPSGETYNEQFF. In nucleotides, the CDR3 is TGCAGCGCCCAATTGCCTAGCGGGGAGACCTACAATGAGCAGTTCTTC.

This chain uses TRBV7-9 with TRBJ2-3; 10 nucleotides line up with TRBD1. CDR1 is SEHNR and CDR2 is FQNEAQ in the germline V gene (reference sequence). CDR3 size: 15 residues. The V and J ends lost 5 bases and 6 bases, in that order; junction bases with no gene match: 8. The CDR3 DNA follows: TGTGCCAGCAGCCCGACGACAGGGGGCTCCGATACGCAGTATTTT. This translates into CASSPTTGGSDTQYF. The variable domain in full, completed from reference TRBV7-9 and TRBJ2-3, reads DTGVSQNPRHKITKRGQNVTFRCDPISEHNRLYWYRQTLGQGPEFLTYFQNEAQLEKSRLLSDRFSAERPKGSFSTLEIQRTEQGDSAMYLCASSPTTGGSDTQYFGPGTRLTVL.

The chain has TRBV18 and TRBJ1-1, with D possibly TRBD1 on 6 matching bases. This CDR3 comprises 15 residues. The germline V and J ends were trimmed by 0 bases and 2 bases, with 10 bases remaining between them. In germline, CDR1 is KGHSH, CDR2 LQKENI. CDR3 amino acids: CASSPPARGNTEAFF. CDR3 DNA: TGTGCCAGCTCACCACCTGCCAGGGGTAACACTGAAGCTTTCTTT. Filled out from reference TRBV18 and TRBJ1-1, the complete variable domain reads NAGVMQNPRHLVRRRGQEARLRCSPMKGHSHVYWYRQLPEEGLKFMVYLQKENIIDESGMPKERFSAEFPKEGPSILRIQQVVRGDSAAYFCASSPPARGNTEAFFGQGTRLTVV.